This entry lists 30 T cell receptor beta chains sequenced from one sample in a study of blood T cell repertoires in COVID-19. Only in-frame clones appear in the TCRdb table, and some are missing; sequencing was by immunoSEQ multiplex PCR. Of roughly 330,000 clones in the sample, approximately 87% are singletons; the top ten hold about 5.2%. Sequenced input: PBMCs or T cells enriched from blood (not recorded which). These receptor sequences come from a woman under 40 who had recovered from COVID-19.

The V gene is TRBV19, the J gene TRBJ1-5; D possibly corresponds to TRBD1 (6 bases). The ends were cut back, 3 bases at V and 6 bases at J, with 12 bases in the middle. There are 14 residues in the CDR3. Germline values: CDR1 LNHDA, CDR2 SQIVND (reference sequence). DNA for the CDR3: TGTGCCAGTAGTATGCGAGGGGGTGGTCAGCCCCAGCATTTT. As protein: CASSMRGGGQPQHF.

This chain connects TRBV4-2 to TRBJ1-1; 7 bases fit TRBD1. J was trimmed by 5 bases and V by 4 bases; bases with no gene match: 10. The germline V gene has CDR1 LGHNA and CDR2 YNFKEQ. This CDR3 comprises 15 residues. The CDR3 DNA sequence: TGTGCCAGCAGCCCCCGGGAGGGGGCGGGGACTGAAGCTTTCTTT. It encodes CASSPREGAGTEAFF.

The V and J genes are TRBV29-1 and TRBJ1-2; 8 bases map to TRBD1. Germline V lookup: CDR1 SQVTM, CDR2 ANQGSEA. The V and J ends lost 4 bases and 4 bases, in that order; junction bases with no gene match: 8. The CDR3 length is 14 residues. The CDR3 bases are TGCAGCGTTGCTCTCACAGGGGGTGGCTATGGCTACACCTTC. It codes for CSVALTGGGYGYTF.

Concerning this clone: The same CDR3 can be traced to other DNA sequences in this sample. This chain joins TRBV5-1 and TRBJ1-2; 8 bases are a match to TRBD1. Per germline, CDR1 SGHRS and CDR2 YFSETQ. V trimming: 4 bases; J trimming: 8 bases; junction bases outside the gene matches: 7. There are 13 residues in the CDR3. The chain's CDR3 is CASSPGQGHGYTF. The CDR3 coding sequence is TGCGCCAGCAGCCCCGGACAGGGTCACGGCTACACCTTC.

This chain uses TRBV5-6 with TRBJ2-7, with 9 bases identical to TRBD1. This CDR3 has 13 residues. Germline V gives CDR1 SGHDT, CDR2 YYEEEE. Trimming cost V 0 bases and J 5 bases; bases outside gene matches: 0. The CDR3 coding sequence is TGTGCCAGCAGCTTGGGGACAGGGGACGAGCAGTACTTC. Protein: CASSLGTGDEQYF.

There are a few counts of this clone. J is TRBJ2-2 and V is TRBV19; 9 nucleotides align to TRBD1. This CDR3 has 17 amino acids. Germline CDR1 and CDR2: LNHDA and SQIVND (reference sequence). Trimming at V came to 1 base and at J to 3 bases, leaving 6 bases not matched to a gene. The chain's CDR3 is CASSIGDREWYTGELFF. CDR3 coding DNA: TGTGCCAGTAGTATAGGGGACAGGGAGTGGTACACCGGGGAGCTGTTTTTT.

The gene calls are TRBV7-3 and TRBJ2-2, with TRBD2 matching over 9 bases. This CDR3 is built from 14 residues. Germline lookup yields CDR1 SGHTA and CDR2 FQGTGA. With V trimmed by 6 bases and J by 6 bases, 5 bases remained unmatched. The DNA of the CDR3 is TGTGCCAGCAGACTTCTAGCGGGGTCCGGGGAGCTGTTTTTT. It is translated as CASRLLAGSGELFF.

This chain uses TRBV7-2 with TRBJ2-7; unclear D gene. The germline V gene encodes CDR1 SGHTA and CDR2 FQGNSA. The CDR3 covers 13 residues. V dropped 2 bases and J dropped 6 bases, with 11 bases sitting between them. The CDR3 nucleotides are TGTGCCAGCAGCTTATTCGGTTCGCGCGAGCAGTACTTC. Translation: CASSLFGSREQYF. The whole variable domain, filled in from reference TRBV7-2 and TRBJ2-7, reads GAGVSQSPSNKVTEKGKDVELRCDPISGHTALYWYRQSLGQGLEFLIYFQGNSAPDKSGLPSDRFSAERTGGSVSTLTIQRTQQEDSAVYLCASSLFGSREQYFGPGTRLTVT.

The CDR3 loop is CASSLGGVAGRLDTQYF. CDR3 in DNA: TGTGCCAGCAGCTTGGGGGGAGTAGCGGGGCGGTTAGATACGCAGTATTTT. The chain uses TRBV5-4 and TRBJ2-3; 8 bases map to TRBD2. The CDR3 is 17 amino acids. V gave up 0 bases and J gave up 5 bases; unmatched junction bases: 11. Germline values: CDR1 SGHNT, CDR2 YYREEE (reference sequence). Filled out from reference TRBV5-4 and TRBJ2-3, the complete variable domain reads ETGVTQSPTHLIKTRGQQVTLRCSSQSGHNTVSWYQQALGQGPQFIFQYYREEENGRGNFPPRFSGLQFPNYSSELNVNALELDDSALYLCASSLGGVAGRLDTQYFGPGTRLTVL.

CDR3 nucleotides: TGTGCCAGCAGGGGACAGGGCACTGAAGCTTTCTTT. Its protein is CASRGQGTEAFF. The V and J genes are TRBV6-5 and TRBJ1-1; 9 bases fit TRBD1. CDR3 length: 12 amino acids. V shed 6 bases, J shed 4 bases, and the junction held 0 bases outside the gene matches. Germline values: CDR1 MNHEY, CDR2 SVGAGI.

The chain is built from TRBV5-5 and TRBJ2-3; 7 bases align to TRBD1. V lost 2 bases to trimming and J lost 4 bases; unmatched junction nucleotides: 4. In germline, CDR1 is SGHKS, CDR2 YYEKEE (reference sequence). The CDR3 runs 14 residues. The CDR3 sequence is CASSLGQGADTQYF. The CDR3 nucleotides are TGTGCCAGCAGCTTAGGGCAGGGGGCAGATACGCAGTATTTT.

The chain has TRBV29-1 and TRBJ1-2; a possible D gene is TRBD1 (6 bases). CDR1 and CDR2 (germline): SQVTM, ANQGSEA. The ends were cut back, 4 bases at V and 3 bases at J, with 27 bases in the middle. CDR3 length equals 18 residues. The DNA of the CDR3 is TGCAGCGTTGCGGTTCGGGATCCCCGAGGGGGGGCTGACTATGGCTACACCTTC. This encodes CSVAVRDPRGGADYGYTF.

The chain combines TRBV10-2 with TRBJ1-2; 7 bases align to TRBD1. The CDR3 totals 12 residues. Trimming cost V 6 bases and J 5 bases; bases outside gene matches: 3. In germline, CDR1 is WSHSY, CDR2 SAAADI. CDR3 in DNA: TGCGCCAGCAGCAACAGGGGTTATGGCTACACCTTC. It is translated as CASSNRGYGYTF.

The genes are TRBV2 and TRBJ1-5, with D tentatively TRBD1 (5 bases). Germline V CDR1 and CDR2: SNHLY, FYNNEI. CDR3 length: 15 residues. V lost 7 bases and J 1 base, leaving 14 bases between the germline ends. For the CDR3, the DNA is TGTGCCAGCACCGAAGACGGGGGAAGCAATCAGCCCCAGCATTTT. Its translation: CASTEDGGSNQPQHF.

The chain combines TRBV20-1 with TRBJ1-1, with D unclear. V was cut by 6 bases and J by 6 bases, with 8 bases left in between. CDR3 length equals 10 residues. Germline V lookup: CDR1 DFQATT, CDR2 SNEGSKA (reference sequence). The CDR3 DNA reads TGCAGTGCGAGGCAGCCTGAAGCTTTCTTT. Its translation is CSARQPEAFF.

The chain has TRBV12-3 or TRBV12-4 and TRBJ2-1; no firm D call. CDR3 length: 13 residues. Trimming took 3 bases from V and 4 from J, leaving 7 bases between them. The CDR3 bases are TGTGCCAGCAGTTTCCAAGCTTACAATGAGCAGTTCTTC. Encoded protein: CASSFQAYNEQFF.

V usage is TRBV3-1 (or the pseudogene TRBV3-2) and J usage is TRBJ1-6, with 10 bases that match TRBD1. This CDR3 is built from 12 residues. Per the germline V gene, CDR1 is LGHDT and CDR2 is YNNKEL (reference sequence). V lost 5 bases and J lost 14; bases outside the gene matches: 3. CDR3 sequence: CASSVGTGALHF. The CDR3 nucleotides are TGTGCCAGCAGCGTCGGGACAGGGGCCCTCCACTTT.

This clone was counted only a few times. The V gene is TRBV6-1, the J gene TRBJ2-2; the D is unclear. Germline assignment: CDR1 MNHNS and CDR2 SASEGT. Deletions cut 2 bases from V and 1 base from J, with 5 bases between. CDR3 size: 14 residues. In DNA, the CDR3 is TGTGCCAGCAGTGAAACGGTGAACACCGGGGAGCTGTTTTTT. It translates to CASSETVNTGELFF.

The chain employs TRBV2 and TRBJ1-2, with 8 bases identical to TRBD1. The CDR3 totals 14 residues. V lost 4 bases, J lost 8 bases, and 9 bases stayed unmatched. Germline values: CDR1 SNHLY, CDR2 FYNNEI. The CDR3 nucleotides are TGTGCCAGCAGTGCCCGGACAGGGATGGACGGCTACACCTTC. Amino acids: CASSARTGMDGYTF.

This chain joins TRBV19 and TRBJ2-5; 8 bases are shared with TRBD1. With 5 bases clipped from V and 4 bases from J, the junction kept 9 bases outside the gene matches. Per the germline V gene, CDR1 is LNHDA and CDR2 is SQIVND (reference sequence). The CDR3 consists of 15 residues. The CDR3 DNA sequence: TGTGCCAGTAGTCTCTGGACAGGGTACTCAGAGACCCAGTACTTC. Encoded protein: CASSLWTGYSETQYF.

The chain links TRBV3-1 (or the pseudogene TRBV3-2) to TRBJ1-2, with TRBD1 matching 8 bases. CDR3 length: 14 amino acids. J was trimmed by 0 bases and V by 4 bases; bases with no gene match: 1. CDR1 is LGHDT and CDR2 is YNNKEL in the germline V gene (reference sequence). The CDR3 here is CASSPGGPNYGYTF. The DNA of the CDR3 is TGTGCCAGCAGCCCAGGGGGCCCTAACTATGGCTACACCTTC.

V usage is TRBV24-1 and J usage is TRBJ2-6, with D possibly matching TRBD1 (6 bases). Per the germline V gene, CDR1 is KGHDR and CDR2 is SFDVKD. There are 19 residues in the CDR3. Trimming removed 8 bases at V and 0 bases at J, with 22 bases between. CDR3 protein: CATMRPRTATISGANVLTF. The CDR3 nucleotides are TGTGCCACCATGAGGCCTAGGACAGCCACAATCTCTGGGGCCAACGTCCTGACTTTC.

CDR3 sequence: CASSGVLAGQYEQYF. The CDR3 DNA reads TGTGCCAGCTCTGGAGTCCTAGCGGGGCAGTACGAGCAGTACTTC. V is TRBV7-8 and J is TRBJ2-7; 9 nucleotides line up with TRBD2. This CDR3 region has 15 residues. V shed 8 bases and J 4 bases; nucleotides not matched to a gene: 12. CDR1 is SGHVS and CDR2 is FQNEAQ in the germline V gene. Full variable domain (missing parts from reference TRBV7-8 and TRBJ2-7): GAGVSQSPRYKVAKRGQDVALRCDPISGHVSLFWYQQALGQGPEFLTYFQNEAQLDKSGLPSDRFFAERPEGSVSTLKIQRTQQEDSAVYLCASSGVLAGQYEQYFGPGTRLTVT.

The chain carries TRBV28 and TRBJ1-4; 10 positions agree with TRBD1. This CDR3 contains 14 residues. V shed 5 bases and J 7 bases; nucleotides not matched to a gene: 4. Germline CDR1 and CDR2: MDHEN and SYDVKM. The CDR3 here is CASSRTGGGEKLFF. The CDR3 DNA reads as TGTGCCAGCAGTAGGACAGGGGGGGGTGAAAAACTGTTTTTT.

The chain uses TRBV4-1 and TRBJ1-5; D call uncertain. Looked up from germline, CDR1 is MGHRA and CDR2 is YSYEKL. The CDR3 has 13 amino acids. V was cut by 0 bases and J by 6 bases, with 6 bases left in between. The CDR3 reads CASSQEAPQPQHF. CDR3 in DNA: TGCGCCAGCAGCCAAGAGGCCCCTCAGCCCCAGCATTTT.

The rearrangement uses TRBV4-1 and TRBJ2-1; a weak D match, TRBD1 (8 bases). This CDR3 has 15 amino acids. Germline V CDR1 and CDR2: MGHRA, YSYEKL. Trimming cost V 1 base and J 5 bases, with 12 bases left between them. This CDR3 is CASSQGQGTNNEQFF. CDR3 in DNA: TGCGCCAGCAGCCAAGGACAGGGGACTAACAATGAGCAGTTCTTC.

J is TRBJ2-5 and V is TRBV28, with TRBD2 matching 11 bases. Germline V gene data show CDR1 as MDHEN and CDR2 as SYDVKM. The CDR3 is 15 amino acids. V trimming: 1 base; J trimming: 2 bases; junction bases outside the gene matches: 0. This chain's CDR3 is CASSLLAGGQETQYF. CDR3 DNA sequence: TGTGCCAGCAGTTTATTAGCGGGGGGGCAAGAGACCCAGTACTTC.

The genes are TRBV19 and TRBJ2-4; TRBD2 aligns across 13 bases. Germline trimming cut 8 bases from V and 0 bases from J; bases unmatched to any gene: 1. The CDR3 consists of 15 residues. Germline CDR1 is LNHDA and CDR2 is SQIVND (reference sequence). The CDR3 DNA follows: TGTGCCAGTGGGACTAGCGGGACAGCCAAAAACATTCAGTACTTC. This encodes CASGTSGTAKNIQYF.

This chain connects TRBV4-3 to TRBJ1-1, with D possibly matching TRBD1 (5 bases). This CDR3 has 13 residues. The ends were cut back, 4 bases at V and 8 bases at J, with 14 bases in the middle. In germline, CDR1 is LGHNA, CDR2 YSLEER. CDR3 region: CASSRWQGGEAFF. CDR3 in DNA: TGCGCCAGCAGCCGGTGGCAGGGAGGGGAAGCTTTCTTT.

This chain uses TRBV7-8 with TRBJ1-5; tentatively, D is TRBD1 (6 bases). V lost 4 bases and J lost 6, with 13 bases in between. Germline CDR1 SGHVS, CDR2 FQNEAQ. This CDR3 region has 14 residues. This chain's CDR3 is CASSWDTDGQPQHF. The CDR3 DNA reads TGTGCCAGCAGCTGGGACACCGACGGTCAGCCCCAGCATTTT.